This T cell receptor (beta chain) was captured in a study of cytomegalovirus exposure and HLA in healthy donors (dated by TCRdb to 2016 to 2017). About the investigation overall: In an earlier analysis of 587 of the donors, 250 to 350 Gb of sequence data and some 100 million unique TCR beta sequences from approximately 180 million T cells were reported. Around 300 gigabases of sequencing data and approximately 93 million unique TCR sequences were included in an early release covering around 600 HLA-typed donors. The genetic ancestry cluster associated with self-reported Caucasian donors included approximately 85% of the roughly 380 genotyped donors. The study aimed to test whether signatures of past pathogen exposure could be identified by cataloging public T cell receptors. The T cell repertoires of 666 subjects were profiled by immunosequencing and related to cytomegalovirus serostatus. Along with the approximately 600-subject first cohort, a separate validation cohort of around 110 different subjects was used. To predict cytomegalovirus infection status, the study brought together high-throughput TCR immunosequencing, statistical association of individual TCRs with disease status, and machine learning. A later analysis re-analyzed previously published TCR beta repertoires from roughly 600 donors and added high-resolution HLA genotyping to study TCR occurrence patterns. Rather than using new phenotypic data, the later analysis identified candidate immune exposures from TCR beta sequences and from how often those sequences occurred across donors. An earlier analysis of fewer than 750 of the donors used high-throughput TCR beta sequencing to judge whether each TCR beta V gene segment behaved as functional or pseudogenic. Alongside the repertoire data, information on donor age, sex, ethnicity and CMV serostatus was compiled. Genome-wide SNP genotypes for about 55% of the 666 donors were used in a later genetic analysis, which treated that subset as a discovery cohort. All discovery cohort repertoires had been generated on a single sequencing platform. Class I and class II HLA loci were covered by the typing at four-digit resolution. Typing coverage varied by locus: roughly 629-640 donors for A, B, C, DRB1 and DQB1; approximately 520 for DQA1; 606 for DPA1; 450 to 480 for DPB1. A handful of DR-DQ haplotypes were handled as single units for association and clustering because linkage in the cohort was strong. On average, 235,054 unique TCR beta nucleotide sequences were sequenced per donor among more than 350 genotyped donors of the cohort, with roughly 18% of those sequences being non-productive. Results the study describes overall, beyond this receptor: In a later analysis, some 18,000 TCR beta sequences were associated with specific HLA alleles at a false discovery rate of 0.05. Only TCR beta chains were sequenced in this cohort, and the absence of alpha or paired-chain data limited detectable features. While some public TCRs were present in many individuals, most TCR sequences turned up only very rarely across donors. The earlier analysis of 587 of the donors excluded seventeen rarely observed V segments, including chromosome 9 orphons, because counts were too low. Cytomegalovirus status was reported to be diagnosed by the classifier with high specificity and sensitivity in both the original and validation cohorts. Because HLA typing was unavailable for some donors at each locus, only the typed subset was used in association tests. Compared with equally common non-associated chains, HLA-associated TCR beta chains in a later analysis were more clonally expanded and had lower generation probabilities. In vitro tests confirmed that a few of the cytomegalovirus-associated TCR beta chains recognize cytomegalovirus antigens. According to the authors, the approach could potentially be generalized to other disease states and immunological phenotypes. In a later genetic analysis, a missense DCLRE1C variant was associated with V-gene and J-gene trimming of TCR beta chains, and the association was replicated in an independent cohort. A cluster of highly shared sequence variants was judged likely to represent a technical artifact of the sequencing pipeline. CMV serostatus was the only immune exposure information available for the cohort. In a later analysis, TCR association rates were found to vary across HLA loci, with the most associated TCRs seen for DRB1 alleles and the fewest for HLA-C alleles. Correlated functional status among segregating V segments might reflect linkage disequilibrium, but an unknown experimental factor could not be ruled out. Broadly in line with IMGT annotations, most TCR beta V segments showed up in productive rearrangements about 87% or about 30% of the time in an earlier analysis of about 500 of the donors. In a later analysis, most CMV-associated TCR beta chains were found to appear HLA-restricted, with HLA associations seemingly driven largely by CMV exposure. Strong co-occurrence of HLA alleles, especially DR and DQ, made assigning TCR associations to individual alleles difficult. Compared with the 666-donor mean, donors in an Asian-associated ancestry cluster had fewer N-insertions in productive TCRs, according to a later genetic analysis. Roughly uniform sequencing depth across donors was assumed in presence/absence analyses, although this assumption may not hold. Several of the top co-occurrence clusters appeared to be linked to parvovirus B19, influenza, CMV and Epstein-Barr virus, according to a later analysis. Because the 87-base-pair reads could not distinguish some IMGT-functional V segments, including TRBV6-2 and TRBV6-3, those segments were excluded. The study gave a list of roughly 150 TCR beta chains associated with cytomegalovirus. A further reported finding was that TCR beta sequences accurately predicted the HLA-A and HLA-B alleles for most subjects in the first cohort.

This clone has only one observation. Its antigen is not yet known. The input lacks base qualities; no much larger clone sits a single base away. The library was built by means of the immunoSEQ multiplex PCR assay. For the multiplex PCR, a mixture combining 60 forward primers for TCR Vbeta segments and 13 reverse primers for TCR Jbeta segments was used. The CDR3 region of rearranged TCR beta genes was amplified from genomic DNA with a multiplex PCR assay. The amplified TCR beta libraries were sequenced on the Illumina HiSeq System as 87-base-pair reads. The study's own analysis went as follows. In a later analysis, 70 million to 95 million unique TCR beta chains were counted across the 666 repertoires, and around 10 million of these chains were shared by at least two donors. Raw reads were error-corrected and collapsed into unique sequences by a nearest-neighbor algorithm in which closely related sequences were merged to remove PCR and sequencing errors. CDR3 sequences were aligned to IMGT reference sequences to assign V, D and J gene segments. For a sequence to be retained, at least a six-nucleotide match to both a V gene segment and a J gene segment was required. Rearrangements were called productive when the CDR3 lacked stop codons and stayed in frame with V and J; all others were non-productive. Following IMGT convention, CDR3 was defined as the stretch from the second conserved V-encoded cysteine up to the conserved J-encoded phenylalanine. The earlier analysis of some 550 of the donors excluded any sequence lacking an unambiguous match to a single V gene segment. In an earlier analysis of some 590 of the donors, a V segment was called functional when productive rearrangements were above 56.7%, and segregating when the standard deviation between donors exceeded 5%. To diagnose cytomegalovirus status from the catalog of TCR beta chain sequences, a statistical classification framework was built. In a later analysis, V and J genes were assigned by comparing TCR nucleotide sequences against IMGT/GENE-DB human TR gene sequences. In a later analysis, CDR3 sequences and most-parsimonious VDJ recombination scenarios were assigned using the TCRdist pipeline. In a later analysis, each TCR beta chain was defined by its CDR3 amino acid sequence together with its V-gene family, and reads without a unique V-gene family were excluded. To address suspected cross-contamination and a sequencing artifact, a later analysis removed around 600 highly shared, low-generation-probability nucleotide sequences. For each public chain, a later analysis derived a clonal expansion index from normalized ranks of inferred template counts within each repertoire. Generation probabilities in a later analysis came from a VDJ recombination model fitted to out-of-frame rearrangements, and those results were checked against IGoR. In a later analysis, TCR-TCR, TCR-HLA and TCR-CMV co-occurrence was scored with hypergeometric tests, and a repertoire-size bias correction was applied to TCR pairs. False discovery rates were estimated in a later analysis by permuting HLA or CMV assignments 20 times. A later analysis grouped co-occurring TCRs with DBSCAN, adding TCRdist sequence similarity when clustering within HLA-allele-positive subsets. For co-occurrence clustering, repertoires with fewer than 30,000 or more than 120,000 public chains were excluded, along with 4 to 6 repertoires with anomalous nucleotide sharing. TCRdb's version of the immuneACCESS table is confined to in-frame rearrangements and falls short of the full clone set. An unresolved V gene accounts for under half of the shortfall where checked; the remainder is of unknown origin. That table furnishes V, J and clone size, whereas the DNA furnished D and trimming. The sample records approximately 110,000 clones, more than 60% of which are singletons. The top ten constitute roughly 8.6% of the sample.

The cohort consisted of some 730 healthy bone marrow donors. All cohort members were sampled while nominally healthy, although unrecorded immune exposures were likely present. The donor was CMV seropositive and was included in the group of around 300 seropositive cohort members. Every donor gave a peripheral blood sample, and the peripheral blood mononuclear cells from that sample were used for TCR beta sequencing. Genomic DNA was extracted from the blood cell samples with the Qiagen DNeasy Blood Extraction Kit. According to the germline V gene, CDR1 reads SGHTA and CDR2 reads FQGNSA. V is reduced by 5 bases and J by 3 bases, leaving a spacing of 16 bases between them. Spanning cysteine to phenylalanine, the CDR3 consists of 15 amino acids. Of all the DNA, just the CDR3 is kept, 45 bases in frame from base 1.

The sequenced sample was PBMCs. The TCR comes from a woman aged 40 to 50 in good health and CMV-seropositive. The rearrangement joined TRBV7-2 to TRBJ1-1; the D gene lacks a confident call. At the DNA level, the sequence is TGTGCCAGCAGCCCCTACTTAGGACTGTACACTGAAGCTTTCTTT. This gives the protein CASSPYLGLYTEAFF.